Listed here are 12 T cell receptor beta chains from one sample, sequenced in a study of blood T cells in healthy people across ages. Sample-barcoded 5' priming and a J-beta primer mix drove a second PCR of roughly 6 to 12 cycles. TCRdb redid the calling of the 5' RACE reads with MiXCR, one entry per CDR3 protein. The sample yields roughly 700,000 distinct CDR3 sequences, approximately 49% seen once. Sequencing was performed on blood. All receptors come from a woman aged 55-70 years in good health.

This clonotype was seen once. The gene calls are TRBV2 and TRBJ1-1; a possible D gene is TRBD1 (5 bases). Germline assignment: CDR1 SNHLY and CDR2 FYNNEI. Trimming stripped 7 bases from V and 8 bases from J, with 14 bases between. The CDR3 consists of 12 residues. As DNA, the CDR3 is TGTGCCAGCACACAGGTGGCGACCGAAGCTTTCTTT. Amino acids: CASTQVATEAFF.

In this sample, this clonotype turned up a few times. The rearrangement links TRBV25-1 to TRBJ2-3; 9 nucleotides match TRBD2. Germline assignment: CDR1 MGHDK and CDR2 SYGVNS. The trim removed 8 bases at V and 6 bases at J, leaving 12 bases unmatched. CDR3 length: 15 residues. The CDR3 region is CASRARASGTDTQYF. DNA of the CDR3: TGTGCCAGCCGGGCGAGAGCTAGCGGGACGGATACGCAGTATTTT.

The genes are TRBV12-3 or TRBV12-4 and TRBJ1-1; D is perhaps TRBD1 (6 bases). The CDR3 sequence is 12 residues long. V was shortened by 6 bases and J by 7 bases, with 12 bases between the two germline ends. Here the CDR3 DNA reads TGTGCCAGCAGCCATGACAGGAGTGAAGCTTTCTTT. Amino acids: CASSHDRSEAFF.

This chain joins TRBV18 and TRBJ2-6, with D uncertain. V gave up 0 bases and J gave up 12 bases, with 3 bases separating them. Germline assignment: CDR1 KGHSH and CDR2 LQKENI. This CDR3 spans 11 amino acids. The CDR3 DNA follows: TGTGCCAGCTCACCACCAGGCGTCCTGACTTTC. Its translation is CASSPPGVLTF. Full variable domain (rest looked up from reference TRBV18 and TRBJ2-6): NAGVMQNPRHLVRRRGQEARLRCSPMKGHSHVYWYRQLPEEGLKFMVYLQKENIIDESGMPKERFSAEFPKEGPSILRIQQVVRGDSAAYFCASSPPGVLTFGAGSRLTVL.

The CDR3 here is CASSPGGRGTYNEQFF. CDR3 sequence (DNA): TGTGCCAGCAGCCCTGGTGGAAGAGGGACCTACAATGAGCAGTTCTTC. The chain is built from TRBV7-2 and TRBJ2-1; D may be TRBD2 (5 bases). This CDR3 comprises 16 residues. Germline CDR1 SGHTA, CDR2 FQGNSA. V lost 5 bases to trimming and J lost 2 bases, with 16 bases between them.

The chain recombines TRBV12-3 or TRBV12-4 with TRBJ2-2; TRBD1 aligns across 8 bases. With 4 bases clipped from V and 3 bases from J, the junction kept 4 bases outside the gene matches. The length of the CDR3 is 15 residues. The CDR3 loop reads CASSWKTGDTGELFF. In nucleotides, the CDR3 is TGTGCCAGCAGTTGGAAGACAGGGGACACCGGGGAGCTGTTTTTT.

The rearrangement uses TRBV6-5 and TRBJ1-2; 9 bases line up with TRBD1. V lost 7 bases and J lost 3; bases outside the gene matches: 6. Germline assignment: CDR1 MNHEY and CDR2 SVGAGI. The CDR3 is 14 residues long. Here the CDR3 reads CASIAGTGYYGYTF. The DNA of the CDR3 is TGTGCCAGCATCGCCGGGACAGGGTACTATGGCTACACCTTC.

The CDR3, as DNA: TGTGCCAGCAGTGATCAACCGAGACCTGGCTATGGCTACACCTTC. Encoded protein: CASSDQPRPGYGYTF. This chain connects TRBV2 to TRBJ1-2; no clear D gene. CDR1 SNHLY and CDR2 FYNNEI come from the germline V gene. V was trimmed by 3 bases and J by 4 bases, leaving 15 bases between them. CDR3 length: 15 residues.

This clonotype was seen more than once but under ten times. J is TRBJ2-5 and V is TRBV5-6, with D perhaps matching TRBD1 (6 bases). Germline CDR1 is SGHDT and CDR2 is YYEEEE. This CDR3 comprises 15 residues. V shed 4 bases and J shed 4 bases, with 17 bases lying between them. The CDR3 sequence: CASSLLLRQVETQYF. The DNA for the CDR3 is TGTGCCAGCAGCCTTCTTCTGAGACAGGTAGAGACCCAGTACTTC. Full variable domain (rest looked up from reference TRBV5-6 and TRBJ2-5): DAGVTQSPTHLIKTRGQQVTLRCSPKSGHDTVSWYQQALGQGPQFIFQYYEEEERQRGNFPDRFSGHQFPNYSSELNVNALLLGDSALYLCASSLLLRQVETQYFGPGTRLLVL.

On this clonotype: The junction differs from germline at one of its ends, possibly a read error. V and J are TRBV7-3 and TRBJ2-7, with 8 bases fitting TRBD2. The CDR3 totals 17 residues. The germline V gene has CDR1 SGHTA and CDR2 FQGTGA. The CDR3 DNA follows: TGTGCCAGCAGCTTCATCTGGGGACTAGTGAGCTCCTACGGGCAGTACTTC. It specifies CASSFIWGLVSSYGQYF.

The V and J genes are TRBV7-2 and TRBJ2-2; TRBD2 aligns across 9 bases. After removal of 6 bases from V and 7 bases from J, the junction contained 3 bases not matched to a gene. The CDR3 covers 13 residues. The germline V gene has CDR1 SGHTA and CDR2 FQGNSA. The DNA of the CDR3 is TGTGCCAGCAGTGCGGGAGGGAGCGGGGAGCTGTTTTTT. Its protein is CASSAGGSGELFF. Full variable domain (outside the CDR3, taken from reference TRBV7-2 and TRBJ2-2): GAGVSQSPSNKVTEKGKDVELRCDPISGHTALYWYRQSLGQGLEFLIYFQGNSAPDKSGLPSDRFSAERTGGSVSTLTIQRTQQEDSAVYLCASSAGGSGELFFGEGSRLTVL.

The CDR3 here is CASSIQGAGNTEAFF. The CDR3 DNA reads TGTGCCAGCAGCATACAGGGGGCCGGGAACACTGAAGCTTTCTTT. V is TRBV7-2 and J is TRBJ1-1; 9 nucleotides line up with TRBD1. The CDR3 totals 15 residues. Germline V CDR1 and CDR2: SGHTA, FQGNSA. Losses at the gene ends were 5 bases for V and 1 base for J; bases not matched to a gene: 5. Using reference TRBV7-2 and TRBJ1-1 for the parts outside the CDR3, the full variable domain is GAGVSQSPSNKVTEKGKDVELRCDPISGHTALYWYRQSLGQGLEFLIYFQGNSAPDKSGLPSDRFSAERTGGSVSTLTIQRTQQEDSAVYLCASSIQGAGNTEAFFGQGTRLTVV.